The T cell receptor beta chain described here comes from a study of PD-1 blockade in classical Hodgkin lymphoma. Time point here: newly diagnosed, previously untreated cHL patient sample. Thawed PBMCs were the source of CD4+ T cells, purified by magnetic negative selection. CDR3 length: 15 amino acids. Deletions cut 1 base from V and 1 base from J, with 7 bases between. In germline, CDR1 is LNHDA, CDR2 SQIVND (reference sequence). Generated by immunoSEQ multiplex PCR, the TCRdb table keeps only in-frame clones and is missing some. The table records around 30,000 clones, more than 80% of them present only once.

The sequence came from a human donor with classical Hodgkin lymphoma. This rearrangement joins TRBV19 to TRBJ2-2; D is uncertain. The source material was CD4+ T cells from blood. The CDR3 DNA sequence: TGTGCCAGTAGTATAGCTTCAGGGAACACCGGGGAGCTGTTTTTT. Amino acid sequence: CASSIASGNTGELFF.